Presented here are 21 T cell receptor beta chains from one specimen sequenced in a study of CXCR3 chemokines and chemotherapy response in bladder cancer. MiXCR, run by TCRdb on the PCR reads, gives a single entry per CDR3 protein. Of 2,500 to 3,500 distinct CDR3 sequences in the sample, approximately 12% were seen once. Sample collection was performed from a patient whose treatment included neoadjuvant chemotherapy. Source of these receptors: a human donor with bladder cancer that responded to neoadjuvant chemotherapy.

Ten or more counts support this clonotype. This chain joins TRBV29-1 and TRBJ2-3; 7 bases are a match to TRBD2. The CDR3 is 13 amino acids. V trimming: 3 bases; J trimming: 5 bases; junction bases outside the gene matches: 5. Germline CDR1 and CDR2: SQVTM and ANQGSEA. CDR3 nucleotides: TGCAGCGTTGAGCGGGGGTGGGGAGATACGCAGTATTTT. Translation: CSVERGWGDTQYF.

This clonotype was picked up a small number of times. The V and J genes are TRBV20-1 and TRBJ1-5; 8 bases fit TRBD1. CDR3 size: 16 residues. Germline CDR1 and CDR2: DFQATT and SNEGSKA (reference sequence). Unmatched junction bases numbered 15, after V lost 7 bases and J lost 4 bases. As DNA, the CDR3 is TGCAGTGTTCTCGGACAGGGCCGGGGAAGGAATCAGCCCCAGCATTTT. Encoded protein: CSVLGQGRGRNQPQHF.

This clonotype was observed a handful of times. The CDR3 DNA reads TGTGCCAGCAGCTTAGAGGGAAACACCATATATTTT. This encodes CASSLEGNTIYF. This chain links TRBV11-2 with TRBJ1-3, with D unresolved. Germline CDR1 reads SGHAT; CDR2 reads FQNNGV. The ends were cut back, 0 bases at V and 4 bases at J, with 1 base in the middle. This CDR3 comprises 12 residues.

At least ten counts were recorded for this clonotype. The chain combines TRBV12-3 or TRBV12-4 with TRBJ2-4; 8 positions match TRBD2. The trim removed 2 bases at V and 8 bases at J, leaving 8 bases unmatched. CDR3 size: 15 residues. CDR3 amino acids: CASSLSRGGRDIQYF. The CDR3 coding sequence is TGTGCCAGCAGTTTAAGCCGGGGGGGCCGAGACATTCAGTACTTC.

This clonotype is labeled as large. J is TRBJ2-4 and V is TRBV28; tentative D call: TRBD2 (6 bases). V shed 3 bases and J shed 1 base, with 13 bases lying between them. CDR1 is MDHEN and CDR2 is SYDVKM in the germline V gene. This CDR3 has 16 amino acids. The CDR3 sequence is CASSFRSGVAKNIQYF. The CDR3 bases are TGTGCCAGCAGTTTCAGGTCGGGAGTTGCCAAAAACATTCAGTACTTC.

This clonotype is medium-sized. V usage is TRBV18 and J usage is TRBJ1-6; 9 nucleotides agree with TRBD1. The germline gives CDR1 KGHSH, CDR2 LQKENI. The CDR3 is made up of 14 amino acids. Trimming removed 6 bases from V and 9 bases from J; junction bases left unmatched: 6. In DNA form, the CDR3 reads TGTGCCAGCTCGTTACAGGGGGCCGCTTCACCCCTCCACTTT. Translated, it gives CASSLQGAASPLHF.

This clonotype was observed a handful of times. The likely explanation is a read error, given a far larger clone one base away. The rearrangement links TRBV27 to TRBJ1-6; D gene uncertain. Per the germline V gene, CDR1 is MNHEY and CDR2 is SMNVEV (reference sequence). V lost 5 bases to trimming and J lost 10 bases, with 12 bases between them. The CDR3 sequence is 13 residues long. CDR3 sequence: CASSVDGYSPLHF. CDR3 nucleotide sequence: TGTGCCAGCAGTGTCGACGGATACTCACCCCTCCACTTT.

This clonotype was counted once. The rearrangement joins TRBV6-1 to TRBJ2-7; TRBD2 matches 7 bases. The CDR3 runs to 14 residues. Germline loops: CDR1 MNHNS, CDR2 SASEGT. The CDR3 DNA reads as TGTGGCAGTGAAGAAGCTAGCGGTCTCTACGAGCAGTACTTC. It codes for CGSEEASGLYEQYF.

This clonotype was observed a single time. V is TRBV6-1 and J is TRBJ2-7; TRBD2 agrees at 8 bases. V shed 5 bases and J 1 base; nucleotides not matched to a gene: 4. Germline V lookup: CDR1 MNHNS, CDR2 SASEGT. The CDR3 totals 14 residues. CDR3 protein: CASSLREGSYEQYF. The CDR3 nucleotides are TGTGCCAGCAGTTTACGGGAGGGGTCCTACGAGCAGTACTTC.

By share, this clonotype ranks as medium-sized (0.01 to 0.1%). The chain carries TRBV6-2 or TRBV6-3 and TRBJ2-5, with no clear D. Germline V gene sequence: CDR1 MNHEY, CDR2 SVGEGT. V lost 6 bases to trimming and J lost 4 bases, with 15 bases between them. CDR3 size: 14 residues. The CDR3 here is CASRVASISETQYF. CDR3 sequence (DNA): TGTGCCAGCAGAGTGGCGAGTATTTCAGAGACCCAGTACTTC.

The chain couples TRBV11-2 to TRBJ2-5; 13 nucleotides match TRBD2. The CDR3 is made up of 16 amino acids. The junction had 4 bases not matched to a gene; V was cut back by 1 base and J by 5 bases. In germline, CDR1 is SGHAT, CDR2 FQNNGV. In DNA, the CDR3 is TGTGCCAGCAGCTTAGGGACTAGCGGGGGAGGCGAGACCCAGTACTTC. It is translated as CASSLGTSGGGETQYF.

By proportion, this clonotype is medium-sized. The chain couples TRBV6-5 to TRBJ1-4; the D is unclear. CDR3 length: 15 amino acids. V dropped 5 bases and J dropped 8 bases, with 18 bases sitting between them. From germline, CDR1 is MNHEY and CDR2 SVGAGI. The CDR3: CASSPRALYGEKLFF. The CDR3, as DNA: TGTGCCAGCAGTCCTAGGGCCCTCTACGGAGAAAAACTGTTTTTT.

Sample share makes this clonotype large (0.1 to 1%). The genes are TRBV6-5 and TRBJ2-7, with unresolved D. The V end was cut by 6 bases, the J end by 4 bases, with 10 bases between. CDR3 length: 12 amino acids. Germline V gene lookup returns CDR1 MNHEY and CDR2 SVGAGI. This chain's CDR3 is CASSPPNYEQYF. The CDR3 DNA reads as TGTGCCAGCAGCCCCCCAAATTACGAGCAGTACTTC.

This clonotype is classed as medium-sized (0.01 to 0.1%). The chain combines TRBV6-2 or TRBV6-3 with TRBJ2-3, with D possibly TRBD2 on 6 matching bases. V shed 8 bases and J shed 4 bases, with 13 bases lying between them. This CDR3 region has 13 residues. The germline CDR1 and CDR2 sequences are MNHEY and SVGEGT. DNA of the CDR3: TGTGCCAGCCACATAACGGGGGCAGATACGCAGTATTTT. Translating it yields CASHITGADTQYF.

This clonotype is medium-sized by share. This chain uses TRBV7-9 with TRBJ2-1; D gene uncertain. The CDR3 is made up of 10 amino acids. Trimming stripped 3 bases from V and 8 bases from J, with 2 bases between. Germline assignment: CDR1 SEHNR and CDR2 FQNEAQ (reference sequence). In DNA, the CDR3 is TGTGCCAGCAGCTTTTATGAGCAGTTCTTC. This translates into CASSFYEQFF.

This clonotype came up many times. This sequence joins TRBV29-1 and TRBJ2-1; D may be TRBD2 (7 bases). Germline-derived CDR1 and CDR2 are SQVTM and ANQGSEA. V shed 4 bases and J shed 10 bases, with 20 bases lying between them. This CDR3 is 14 amino acids long. The CDR3 loop reads CSVAEGGVKWEQFF. CDR3 DNA sequence: TGCAGCGTTGCAGAGGGGGGGGTAAAGTGGGAGCAGTTCTTC.

In this sample, this clonotype is medium-sized. The CDR3 here is CASSWRREGRNTIYF. In nucleotides, the CDR3 is TGTGCCAGCAGTTGGCGCAGGGAGGGCAGAAACACCATATATTTT. The chain joins TRBV12-3 or TRBV12-4 to TRBJ1-3; D is perhaps TRBD1 (5 bases). V gave up 4 bases and J gave up 5 bases, with 15 bases separating them. The CDR3 spans 15 residues.

This clonotype was found many times. The chain links TRBV11-1 to TRBJ1-1; unclear D gene. This CDR3 spans 17 amino acids. V gave up 5 bases and J gave up 1 base, with 20 bases separating them. Germline V gives CDR1 SGHAT, CDR2 FQDESV (reference sequence). CDR3 in DNA: TGTGCCAGCAGCCCCGGACCCTGGGATGGAGAGAACACTGAAGCTTTCTTT. This translates into CASSPGPWDGENTEAFF. Based on the CDR3 plus reference TRBV11-1 and TRBJ1-1, the full variable domain is EAEVAQSPRYKITEKSQAVAFWCDPISGHATLYWYRQILGQGPELLVQFQDESVVDDSQLPKDRFSAERLKGVDSTLKIQPAELGDSAMYLCASSPGPWDGENTEAFFGQGTRLTVV.

This clonotype is labeled as medium-sized. This chain uses TRBV12-3 or TRBV12-4 with TRBJ2-1; 8 bases agree with TRBD1. The CDR3 covers 14 residues. With V trimmed by 6 bases and J by 7 bases, 8 bases remained unmatched. The CDR3 coding sequence is TGTGCCAGCAGAGACAGGGGCCGTCGGAATGAGCAGTTCTTC. Translating it yields CASRDRGRRNEQFF.

This clonotype was seen a few times. The CDR3 bases are TGTGCCAGCAGCTTAGAGCCGGCATTGGATACGCAGTATTTT. Protein: CASSLEPALDTQYF. The chain has TRBV11-2 and TRBJ2-3; no reliable D call. The CDR3 runs to 14 residues. Trimming pared 0 bases from V and 6 bases from J, leaving 10 bases between. Germline V gives CDR1 SGHAT, CDR2 FQNNGV.

This clonotype is medium-sized by share. In nucleotides, the CDR3 is TGTGCCAGCTCAATCCTCCCGGGACAGGAGAATTCACCCCTCCACTTT. Amino acid sequence: CASSILPGQENSPLHF. This chain links TRBV18 with TRBJ1-6, with 8 bases aligning to TRBD1. The CDR3 has 16 amino acids. Germline CDR1 KGHSH, CDR2 LQKENI. The J segment lost 7 bases and the V segment lost 5 bases, leaving 10 bases of the junction unmatched.